This TCR beta chain was identified in a study of sequential checkpoint blockade in melanoma. Turning to the study itself: Patients were randomized 1:1 to nivolumab-then-ipilimumab or ipilimumab-then-nivolumab first-line. Maintenance nivolumab came after either treatment sequence.

The repertoire was sequenced with immunoSEQ multiplex PCR; TCRdb's copy has only in-frame clones and lacks some. The repertoire has approximately 15,000 clones, approximately 80% of them found once; the top ten carry roughly 31%. Germline assignment: CDR1 LGHNA and CDR2 YSLEER. Germline trimming cut 1 base from V and 3 bases from J; bases unmatched to any gene: 3. The CDR3 has 16 amino acids. This clone is termed medium-sized. Stated treatment: randomized to nivolumab then ipilimumab (arm A) or the reverse (arm B). From thawed PBMCs, live CD3+CD8+ cells negative for CD19 and CD56 were sorted. Source: CD8+ T cells sorted from blood (inferred from file names), taken from a patient given nivolumab and ipilimumab in sequence. The J gene is TRBJ2-2, the V gene TRBV4-3, with 9 positions matching TRBD1. The clonotype comes from a human donor with melanoma. CDR3 loop: CASSQVGQGDTGELFF. The CDR3 coding sequence is TGCGCCAGCAGCCAAGTGGGACAGGGCGACACCGGGGAGCTGTTTTTT.